This TCR beta chain was documented in a study of regulatory T cells in long-lasting Graves disease. To note about this clonotype: The antigen is undetermined.

The time point denotes: persistent/refractory GD, antithyroid drugs over 5 years with positive TRAb. Following extraction of RNA from PBMCs, that RNA was used to make the TCR library. Germline V CDR1 and CDR2: MDHEN, SYDVKM. J gave up 5 bases and V 7 bases, and 11 bases lay outside the gene matches. The length of the CDR3 is 15 residues. General observations from the study: Between persistent patients, 2,500 to 3,500 public clonotypes were shared, exceeding the approximately 990 shared between new patients. Favored usage of TRBV28, TRBJ1-2 and TRBJ2-5 was recorded in persistent disease.

Construction of the TCR beta libraries employed iRepertoire HTBI primers in conjunction with Arm-PCR of CDR3 regions. As handled by the study authors: Identified across the samples were 50 to 70 TRBV segments and over twelve TRBJ segments. Each CDR3 protein gets one entry after TCRdb re-called the multiplex PCR reads with MiXCR. TCRdb's processing, not the authors', yielded these V and J calls. The sample records hundreds of thousands of distinct CDR3 sequences, 20% to 25% being singletons. The sequencing used peripheral blood mononuclear cells (PBMCs), collected when the disease was refractory, from a patient treated with antithyroid drugs. This chain links TRBV28 with TRBJ1-5; 7 bases line up with TRBD1. The TCR sequence derives from a female donor with Graves disease. The chain's CDR3 is CASTYSDRRYQPQHF. For the CDR3, the DNA is TGTGCCAGCACTTACTCGGACAGGAGATATCAGCCCCAGCATTTT.